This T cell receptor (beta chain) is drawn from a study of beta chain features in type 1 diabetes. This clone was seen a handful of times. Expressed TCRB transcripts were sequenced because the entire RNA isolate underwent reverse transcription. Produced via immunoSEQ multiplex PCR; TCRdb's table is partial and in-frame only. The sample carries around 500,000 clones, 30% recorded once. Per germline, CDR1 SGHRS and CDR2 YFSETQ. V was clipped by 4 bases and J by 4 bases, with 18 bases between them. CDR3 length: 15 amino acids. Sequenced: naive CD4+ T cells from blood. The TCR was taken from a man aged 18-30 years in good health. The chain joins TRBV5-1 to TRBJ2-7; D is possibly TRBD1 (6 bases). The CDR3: CASSAGQTEIYEQYF. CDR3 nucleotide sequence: TGCGCCAGCAGCGCTGGACAGACGGAGATTTACGAGCAGTACTTC.